This is a list of T cell receptor beta chains from one sample in a study of blood T cell repertoires in COVID-19. Only in-frame clones appear in the TCRdb table, and some are missing; sequencing was by immunoSEQ multiplex PCR. This table has some 250,000 clones, 70% to 90% appearing once. The material sequenced was peripheral blood. The receptors derive from a man aged 30-40 years with active or convalescent COVID-19. CDR3s leave out the opening cysteine and the closing phenylalanine or tryptophan. A D gene is named only where the DNA matches it firmly. A row's size may be missing; if present it is once, few, many or a size class.

J | length | D | size | V | CDR3
TRBJ1-3 | 14 | TRBD1 | - | TRBV5-6 | ASSFGTASSGNTIY
TRBJ2-5 | 14 | TRBD2 | - | TRBV3-1/TRBV3-2 | ASSQPGGGAVETQY
TRBJ1-2 | 16 | TRBD1 | - | TRBV7-8 | ASSLRATGELANYGYT
TRBJ2-7 | 13 | - | - | TRBV19 | ASTPEGESWDEQY
TRBJ1-6 | 12 | - | - | TRBV5-1 | ASRRVQENSPLH
TRBJ2-1 | 13 | TRBD2 | - | TRBV20-1 | SASIFAGEYNEQF
TRBJ1-5 | 13 | TRBD1 | - | TRBV27 | ASSDPGQFNQPQH
TRBJ1-2 | 11 | - | - | TRBV6-5 | ASSYSSGGGYT
TRBJ2-2 | 14 | TRBD2 | - | TRBV7-7 | ASSPLAGGNTGELF
TRBJ1-5 | 12 | TRBD1 | once | TRBV2 | ASSYGTDNQPQH
TRBJ1-4 | 15 | - | - | TRBV25-1 | ASSGEEGGGREEKLF
TRBJ2-2 | 17 | TRBD2 | - | TRBV7-2 | ASSLLWSSGGAYTGELF
TRBJ1-2 | 15 | - | - | TRBV27 | ASSPKHQTGANYGYT
TRBJ2-1 | 15 | - | - | TRBV5-1 | ASSLRLRGYQLNEQF
TRBJ1-5 | 12 | - | - | TRBV29-1 | SVVIAQGNQPQH
TRBJ2-1 | 10 | TRBD1 | once | TRBV3-1/TRBV3-2 | ASSGTVTEQF
TRBJ2-1 | 13 | TRBD1 | - | TRBV3-1/TRBV3-2 | ASSQDRDSNNEQF
TRBJ1-1 | 11 | - | - | TRBV11-3 | ASSRDRNTEAF
TRBJ1-2 | 10 | - | - | TRBV6-2/TRBV6-3 | ASSYPPYGYT